This passage covers 6 T cell receptor beta chains from one sample sequenced in a study of blood T cells in healthy people across ages. Next came a second PCR, run for about 6 to 12 cycles, which used a sample-barcoded 5' primer along with a J-beta primer mix. TCRdb analysed the 5' RACE reads with MiXCR anew, one entry per CDR3 protein. Among approximately 2,000,000 distinct CDR3 sequences listed, roughly 43% were seen once. Specimen: blood. These TCRs come from a human donor in good health.

The J gene is TRBJ1-2, the V gene TRBV6-1; 7 bases align to TRBD1. The CDR3 is 16 amino acids. The germline V gene has CDR1 MNHNS and CDR2 SASEGT. With 2 bases clipped from V and 5 bases from J, the junction kept 11 bases outside the gene matches. In DNA, the CDR3 is TGTGCCAGCAGTGAAAGGTCCGGGACAGTGGTTTATGGCTACACCTTC. Translation gives CASSERSGTVVYGYTF.

This clonotype was picked up a small number of times. The rearrangement links TRBV6-6 to TRBJ1-6, with 12 positions matching TRBD1. Germline assignment: CDR1 MNHNY and CDR2 SVGAGI (reference sequence). This CDR3 has 16 residues. V was pared by 4 bases and J by 9 bases, with 7 bases of the junction left unmatched. The CDR3 spells CASSSRSGQGASPLHF. The CDR3 bases are TGTGCCAGCAGTTCGAGGTCGGGACAGGGGGCTTCACCCCTCCACTTT.

This clonotype has more than one count but fewer than ten. DNA for the CDR3: TGTGCCACCCATAACACAGATACGCAGTATTTT. Amino acids: CATHNTDTQYF. The rearrangement links TRBV10-3 to TRBJ2-3, with D unclear. This CDR3 has 11 residues. The germline gives CDR1 ENHRY, CDR2 SYGVKD. The V gene lost 10 bases and the J gene lost 2 bases, with 7 bases spanning the gap.

This clonotype turned up a few times. V is TRBV12-3 or TRBV12-4 and J is TRBJ2-7; D gene unclear. CDR3 length: 13 residues. V shed 6 bases and J shed 6 bases, with 15 bases lying between them. The CDR3 protein is CASSPVFGSEQYF. The CDR3 nucleotides are TGTGCCAGCAGCCCAGTCTTCGGTAGCGAGCAGTACTTC.

The rearrangement links TRBV20-1 to TRBJ2-1; TRBD2 matches 7 bases. The CDR3 consists of 14 residues. Germline V gives CDR1 DFQATT, CDR2 SNEGSKA (reference sequence). J lost 8 bases, V lost 5 bases, and 12 bases had no gene match. DNA of the CDR3: TGCAGTGCTGGGGGGGGGATTTCTGGGGATGAGCAGTTCTTC. Translating gives CSAGGGISGDEQFF.

This clonotype was recorded a few times. V usage is TRBV29-1 and J usage is TRBJ2-6; D possibly corresponds to TRBD1 (5 bases). The CDR3 extends over 16 amino acids. CDR1 and CDR2 (germline): SQVTM, ANQGSEA. The V gene lost 5 bases and the J gene lost 1 base, with 15 bases spanning the gap. CDR3 amino acids: CSVLGEMTSGANVLTF. The CDR3 DNA reads TGCAGCGTTTTAGGGGAAATGACGTCTGGGGCCAACGTCCTGACTTTC.